The TCR beta chain under discussion was sequenced for a study of beta chain features in type 1 diabetes. Notes on the study in general: A moderate, significant TCRB CDR3 shortening appeared in type 1 diabetes across four CD4+ subsets.

Reverse transcription of all isolated RNA meant that expressed TCRB transcripts were sequenced. Generated by immunoSEQ multiplex PCR, the TCRdb table keeps only in-frame clones and is missing some. The table records hundreds of thousands of clones, about 29% of them present only once. This clone was detected a few times. Its antigen is still unknown. J gave up 4 bases and V 3 bases, and 5 bases lay outside the gene matches. The length of the CDR3 is 15 residues. Germline CDR1 and CDR2: GTSNPN and SVGIG (reference sequence). The sequenced sample was naive CD4+ T cells from blood. The receptor was derived from a man between 18 and 29 years old in good health. This chain joins TRBV30 and TRBJ2-5; 13 bases line up with TRBD2. CDR3 region: CAWRGLAGFSETQYF. The CDR3 DNA follows: TGTGCCTGGAGGGGACTAGCGGGGTTCTCAGAGACCCAGTACTTC.